This is a list of T cell receptor beta chains from one sample in a study of shared clonotypes between healthy human individuals. Repertoires were generated with immunoSEQ multiplex PCR, while TCRdb's copy carries only in-frame clones and drops some. The data hold about 1 million clones, with 70% to 80% observed a single time. The sample was memory CD4+ T cells sorted from blood. Source of these receptors: a young man in good health. The CDR3 runs from the conserved cysteine through the conserved F or W. The D gene is left open where the match is weak.

TRBJ2-2 TRBV2 - CASSLQGTGELFF TGTGCCAGCAGCCTTCAGGGCACCGGGGAGCTGTTTTTT
TRBJ2-1 TRBV11-3 TRBD2 CASSSSGTSGYNEQFF TGTGCCAGCAGCTCGTCGGGGACTAGCGGTTACAATGAGCAGTTCTTC
TRBJ1-3 TRBV6-5 - CASANRESSGNTIYF TGTGCCAGCGCAAACAGGGAGAGCTCTGGAAACACCATATATTTT
TRBJ2-4 TRBV10-3 - CAISEGGGLNIQYF TGTGCCATCAGTGAGGGTGGGGGTTTAAACATTCAGTACTTC
TRBJ2-3 TRBV5-8 TRBD1 CASSIGTGWSTDTQYF TGTGCCAGCAGCATCGGGACAGGGTGGTCGACAGATACGCAGTATTTT
TRBJ2-1 TRBV4-1 - CASSQDLRGPINYNEQFF TGCGCCAGCAGCCAAGACCTGCGGGGACCAATAAATTACAATGAGCAGTTCTTC
TRBJ1-2 TRBV19 TRBD1 CASSIYRGSDYGYTF TGTGCCAGTAGTATATACAGGGGCTCGGACTATGGCTACACCTTC
TRBJ1-3 TRBV30 TRBD1 CAWAQDRGGGNTIYF TGTGCCTGGGCCCAAGACAGGGGCGGTGGAAACACCATATATTTT
TRBJ2-4 TRBV5-1 TRBD1 CASSADTGGKNIQYF TGCGCCAGCAGCGCGGACACAGGGGGCAAAAACATTCAGTACTTC
TRBJ1-4 TRBV7-2 TRBD1 CASSSTGEKLFF TGTGCCAGCAGCTCGACAGGGGAAAAACTGTTTTTT
TRBJ1-3 TRBV19 - CASADRGLGNTIYF TGTGCCAGCGCTGACCGGGGATTAGGAAACACCATATATTTT
TRBJ1-1 TRBV7-9 TRBD1 CASSAWDRGSPEAFF TGTGCCAGCAGCGCTTGGGACAGGGGATCTCCTGAAGCTTTCTTT
TRBJ2-5 TRBV6-1 TRBD2 CASSGGGREVETQYF TGTGCCAGCAGTGGAGGAGGGAGGGAAGTAGAGACCCAGTACTTC
TRBJ2-1 TRBV12-5 TRBD2 CASGTQAGVGNEQFF TGTGCTAGCGGAACCCAAGCGGGAGTCGGCAATGAGCAGTTCTTC
TRBJ2-2 TRBV6-1 - CASSELGARSTGELFF TGTGCCAGCAGTGAACTCGGGGCCCGATCAACCGGGGAGCTGTTTTTT
TRBJ2-2 TRBV19 - CASMRGLASTGELFF TGTGCCAGTATGAGGGGGCTAGCGAGCACCGGGGAGCTGTTTTTT
TRBJ1-5 TRBV7-2 TRBD1 CASSLTGDSNQPQHF TGTGCCAGCAGCCTCACAGGGGATAGCAATCAGCCCCAGCATTTT
TRBJ2-7 TRBV2 - CASSADLYEQYF TGTGCCAGCAGTGCCGACCTCTACGAGCAGTACTTC